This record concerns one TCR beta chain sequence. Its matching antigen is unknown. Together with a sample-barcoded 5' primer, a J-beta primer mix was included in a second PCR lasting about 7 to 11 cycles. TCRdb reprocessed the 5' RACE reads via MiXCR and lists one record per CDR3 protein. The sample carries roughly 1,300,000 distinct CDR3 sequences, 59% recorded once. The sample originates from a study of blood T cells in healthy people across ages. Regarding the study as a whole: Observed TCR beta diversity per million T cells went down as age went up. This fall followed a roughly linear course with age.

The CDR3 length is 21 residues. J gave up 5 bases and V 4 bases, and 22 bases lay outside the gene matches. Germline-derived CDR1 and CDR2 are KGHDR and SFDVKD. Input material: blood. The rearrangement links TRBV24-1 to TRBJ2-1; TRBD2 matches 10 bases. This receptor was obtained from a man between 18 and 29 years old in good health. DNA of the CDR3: TGTGCCACCAGTGACCCTTTAAGGGCCAGCGGGGGGGCTTTTATCAACAATGAGCAGTTCTTC. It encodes CATSDPLRASGGAFINNEQFF.